The sequence of this T cell receptor (beta chain) was determined in a study of shared clonotypes between healthy human individuals. Naive CD8 populations comprised CD45RO-negative cells positively selected for CCR7, excluding terminally differentiated effector memory CD45RA+ cells. Generated by immunoSEQ multiplex PCR, the TCRdb table keeps only in-frame clones and is missing some. The table records hundreds of thousands of clones, about 90% of them present only once. The clonotype originates from a man aged 25-40 years in good health. Sequencing was done on a sample of naive CD8+ T cells sorted from blood.

CDR3 in DNA: TGTGCCAGCAGTAGACTAAGGGACCTGACCTACGAGCAGTACTTC. Its translation is CASSRLRDLTYEQYF. The chain combines TRBV7-6 with TRBJ2-7, with D perhaps given as TRBD1 or TRBD2 (5 bases each). This CDR3 is built from 15 residues. Germline V gives CDR1 SGHVS, CDR2 FNYEAQ. Deletions cut 6 bases from V and 2 bases from J, with 17 bases between.